The sequence of this TCR beta chain was determined in a study of OX40 agonist ivuxolimab in advanced cancers. Germline trimming cut 2 bases from V and 9 bases from J; bases unmatched to any gene: 8. The CDR3 is made up of 15 amino acids. Germline CDR1 is PRHDT and CDR2 is FYEKMQ (reference sequence). Repertoires were generated with immunoSEQ multiplex PCR, while TCRdb's copy carries only in-frame clones and drops some. This repertoire shows 10,000 to 14,000 clones, around four fifths found once; its top ten account for under 11%. This specimen was CD4+ or CD8+ T cells sorted from blood, taken in a trial of the OX40 agonist ivuxolimab. The sequence derives from an adult with an advanced solid tumor such as melanoma, head and neck, liver or kidney cancer. V gene TRBV13 combines with J gene TRBJ2-1; 9 bases are shared with TRBD2. The CDR3 coding sequence is TGTGCCAGCAGCTTAAGGCTTAGCGGGAGTGGTGAGCAGTTCTTC. It encodes CASSLRLSGSGEQFF.